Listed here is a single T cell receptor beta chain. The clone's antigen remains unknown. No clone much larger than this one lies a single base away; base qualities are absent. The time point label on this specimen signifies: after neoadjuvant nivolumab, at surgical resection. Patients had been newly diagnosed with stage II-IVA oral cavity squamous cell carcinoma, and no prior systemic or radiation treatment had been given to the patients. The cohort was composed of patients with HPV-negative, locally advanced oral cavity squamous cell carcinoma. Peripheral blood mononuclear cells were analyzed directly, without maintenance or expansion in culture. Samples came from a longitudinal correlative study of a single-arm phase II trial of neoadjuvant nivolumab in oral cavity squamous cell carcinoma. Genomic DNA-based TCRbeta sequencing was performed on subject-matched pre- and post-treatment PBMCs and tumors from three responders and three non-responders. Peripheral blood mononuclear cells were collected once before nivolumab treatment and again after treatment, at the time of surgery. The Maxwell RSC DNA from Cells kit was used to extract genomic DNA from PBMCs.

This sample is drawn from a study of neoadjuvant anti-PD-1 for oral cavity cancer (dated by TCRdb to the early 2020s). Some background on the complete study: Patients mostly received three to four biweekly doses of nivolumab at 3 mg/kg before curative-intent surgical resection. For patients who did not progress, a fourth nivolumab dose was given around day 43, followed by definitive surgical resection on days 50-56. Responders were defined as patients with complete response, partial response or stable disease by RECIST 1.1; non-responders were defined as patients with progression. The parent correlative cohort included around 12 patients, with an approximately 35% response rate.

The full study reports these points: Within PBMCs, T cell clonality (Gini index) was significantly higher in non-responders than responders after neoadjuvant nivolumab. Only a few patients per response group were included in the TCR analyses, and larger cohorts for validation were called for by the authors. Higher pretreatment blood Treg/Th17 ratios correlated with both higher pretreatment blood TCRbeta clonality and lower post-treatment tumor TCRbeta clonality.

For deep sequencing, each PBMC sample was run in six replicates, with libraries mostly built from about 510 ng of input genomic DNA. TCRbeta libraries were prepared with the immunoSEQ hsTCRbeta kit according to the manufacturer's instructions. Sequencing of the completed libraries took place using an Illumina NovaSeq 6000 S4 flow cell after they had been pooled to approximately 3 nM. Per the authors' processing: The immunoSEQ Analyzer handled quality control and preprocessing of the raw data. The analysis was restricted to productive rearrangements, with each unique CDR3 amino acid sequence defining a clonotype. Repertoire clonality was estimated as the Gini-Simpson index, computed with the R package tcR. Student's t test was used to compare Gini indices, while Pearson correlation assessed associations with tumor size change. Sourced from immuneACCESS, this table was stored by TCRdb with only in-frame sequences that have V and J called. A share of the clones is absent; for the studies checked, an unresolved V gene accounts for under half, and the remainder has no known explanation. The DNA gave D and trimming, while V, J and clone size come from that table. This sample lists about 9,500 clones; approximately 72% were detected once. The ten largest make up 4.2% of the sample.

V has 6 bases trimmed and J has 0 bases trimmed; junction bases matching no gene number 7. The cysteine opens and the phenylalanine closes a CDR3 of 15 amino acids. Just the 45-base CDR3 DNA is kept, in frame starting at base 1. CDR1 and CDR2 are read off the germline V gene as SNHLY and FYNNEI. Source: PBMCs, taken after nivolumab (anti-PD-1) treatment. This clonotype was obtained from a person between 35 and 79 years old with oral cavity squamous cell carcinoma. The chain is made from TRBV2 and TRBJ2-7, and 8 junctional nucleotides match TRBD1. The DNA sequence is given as TGTGCCAGCAGGAGGGAGACAGGGGCCTCCTACGAGCAGTACTTC. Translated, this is CASRRETGASYEQYF.